These T cell receptor beta chains were read from a single sample in a study of blood T cells in healthy people across ages. MiXCR was run by TCRdb on the 5' RACE reads, yielding one entry per CDR3 protein. The table lists about 760,000 distinct CDR3 sequences, 56% of them singletons. The sequencing sample was made of blood. Source of these receptors: a middle-aged man in good health. The CDR3 runs from the conserved cysteine through the conserved F or W. D genes are given only for firm matches. Some rows mark clone size as missing; the rest say once, few, many or name a class of expanded clone.

TRBV10-2,-,TRBJ2-7,-,CASSEGRAQYF,TGCGCCAGCAGTGAGGGGCGGGCGCAGTACTTC
TRBV7-2,-,TRBJ2-5,TRBD2,CASSWLAGGEETQYF,TGTGCCAGCAGCTGGCTAGCGGGAGGGGAAGAGACCCAGTACTTC
TRBV29-1,-,TRBJ2-1,-,CSVPQRGKPNNEQFF,TGCAGCGTCCCCCAACGGGGAAAGCCAAACAATGAGCAGTTCTTC
TRBV29-1,few,TRBJ2-7,TRBD2,CSVAPGLINYEQYF,TGCAGCGTGGCACCGGGACTAATAAATTACGAGCAGTACTTC
TRBV24-1,few,TRBJ2-7,TRBD1,CATSDPGTGYEQYF,TGTGCCACCAGTGACCCCGGGACAGGGTACGAGCAGTACTTC
TRBV20-1,-,TRBJ2-7,TRBD2,CSAVGTSGSIYEQYF,TGCAGTGCCGTCGGGACTAGCGGGAGTATATACGAGCAGTACTTC
TRBV20-1,-,TRBJ2-3,-,CSAQEADVGDTQYF,TGCAGTGCCCAAGAGGCCGACGTCGGGGATACGCAGTATTTT
TRBV9,-,TRBJ1-2,-,CASSAGGTRIPYDYTF,TGTGCCAGCAGCGCGGGGGGGACACGGATACCTTATGACTACACCTTC
TRBV6-5,few,TRBJ1-2,-,CASSYDLLGYTF,TGTGCCAGCAGTTACGACCTTCTTGGCTACACCTTC
TRBV9,-,TRBJ2-7,TRBD2,CASSPGSGSTYEQYF,TGTGCCAGCAGCCCCGGGAGCGGGAGTACCTACGAGCAGTACTTC
TRBV3-1,-,TRBJ2-5,TRBD1,CASSQDSGQGYTSEETQYF,TGTGCCAGCAGCCAAGATTCTGGACAGGGTTATACATCTGAAGAGACCCAGTACTTC
TRBV29-1,many,TRBJ2-1,TRBD2,CSVPRSGGSYNEQFF,TGCAGCGTTCCCCGAAGCGGGGGGTCCTACAATGAGCAGTTCTTC
TRBV12-3/TRBV12-4,many,TRBJ2-7,TRBD2,CASSLGLAGLYEQYF,TGTGCCAGCAGCTTAGGACTAGCGGGCCTCTACGAGCAGTACTTC
TRBV25-1,-,TRBJ2-3,-,CASSEVEGRVTDAQYF,TGTGCCAGCAGTGAAGTTGAGGGCAGGGTGACAGATGCGCAGTATTTT
TRBV5-1,few,TRBJ1-2,TRBD1,CASSAISGQGNYGYTF,TGCGCCAGCAGCGCCATCTCGGGACAGGGGAACTATGGCTACACCTTC
TRBV7-2,-,TRBJ1-2,-,CASKNPGRNYGYTF,TGTGCCAGCAAAAACCCGGGACGGAACTATGGCTACACCTTC
TRBV4-1,-,TRBJ2-1,TRBD2,CAIETSGGREQFF,TGCGCCATCGAGACTAGCGGGGGGAGAGAGCAGTTCTTC
TRBV7-9,once,TRBJ2-3,TRBD2,CASSLGGSSGTDTQYF,TGTGCCAGCAGCTTAGGCGGGAGTAGCGGCACAGATACGCAGTATTTT
TRBV29-1,-,TRBJ2-3,TRBD2,CSAATSGSYTQYF,TGCAGCGCTGCGACTAGCGGGAGTTATACGCAGTATTTT
TRBV20-1,few,TRBJ1-5,-,CSARSEGRQPQHF,TGCAGTGCTAGAAGTGAGGGGCGTCAGCCCCAGCATTTT
TRBV7-2,-,TRBJ2-5,TRBD1,CASSSDRGVQETQYF,TGTGCCAGCAGCTCCGACAGGGGAGTCCAAGAGACCCAGTACTTC
TRBV15,few,TRBJ1-5,TRBD1,CATSLDRGSNQPQHF,TGTGCCACCAGCCTGGACAGGGGTAGCAATCAGCCCCAGCATTTT
TRBV7-2,-,TRBJ1-2,-,CASSPQQGIEFGCTF,TGTGCCAGCAGCCCCCAACAGGGAATAGAGTTTGGCTGCACCTTC
TRBV18,-,TRBJ2-7,-,CASAGIRYEQYF,TGTGCCAGCGCAGGAATCCGCTACGAGCAGTACTTC
TRBV13,-,TRBJ1-4,-,CASSVNQDEKLFF,TGTGCCAGCAGCGTAAATCAGGATGAAAAACTGTTTTTT
TRBV20-1,-,TRBJ2-7,-,CSARTSAAHEQYF,TGCAGTGCTCGCACTTCCGCCGCCCACGAGCAGTACTTC
TRBV6-6,-,TRBJ1-1,-,CASSYDRLSFF,TGTGCCAGCAGTTATGACAGACTGTCTTTCTTT
TRBV29-1,-,TRBJ2-7,-,CSVEDGGIGYEQYF,TGCAGCGTTGAAGATGGAGGGATTGGCTACGAGCAGTACTTC
TRBV7-9,-,TRBJ2-7,TRBD2,CASSISTSGVYEQYF,TGCGCCAGCAGCATATCAACTAGCGGGGTGTACGAGCAGTACTTC